This T cell receptor (beta chain) was recovered during a study of early T cells in non-severe SARS-CoV-2 infection. The protocol attached unique molecular identifiers to individual cDNA molecules. In TCRdb, the 5' RACE reads were re-called with MiXCR into one record per CDR3 protein. This sample has 65,000 to 95,000 distinct CDR3 sequences, with around a tenth found just once. The CDR3 loop spans 13 amino acids. The germline V and J ends were trimmed by 1 base and 1 base, with 1 base remaining between them. From germline, CDR1 is SGHTA and CDR2 FQGTGA. This clonotype showed up many times. V usage is TRBV7-3 and J usage is TRBJ2-2; D not resolved. The source of this sequence is an adult who was a healthcare worker with PCR-confirmed SARS-CoV-2 infection or an uninfected control (not recorded which). Sample: whole blood. This CDR3 reads CASSLMNTGELFF. DNA of the CDR3: TGTGCCAGCAGCTTAATGAACACCGGGGAGCTGTTTTTT.